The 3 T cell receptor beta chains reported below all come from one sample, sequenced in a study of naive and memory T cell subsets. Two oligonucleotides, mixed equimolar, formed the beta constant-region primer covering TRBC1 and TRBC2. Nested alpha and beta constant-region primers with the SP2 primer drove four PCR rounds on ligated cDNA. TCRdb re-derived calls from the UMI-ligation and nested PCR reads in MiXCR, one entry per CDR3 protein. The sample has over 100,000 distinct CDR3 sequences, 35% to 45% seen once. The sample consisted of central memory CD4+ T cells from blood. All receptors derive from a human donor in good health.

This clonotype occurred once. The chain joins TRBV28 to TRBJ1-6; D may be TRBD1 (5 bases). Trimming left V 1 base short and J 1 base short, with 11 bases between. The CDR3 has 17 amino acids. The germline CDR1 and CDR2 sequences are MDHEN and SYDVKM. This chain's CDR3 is CASSLSQGSSYNSPLHF. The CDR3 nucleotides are TGTGCCAGCAGTTTATCCCAGGGATCATCCTATAATTCACCCCTCCACTTT. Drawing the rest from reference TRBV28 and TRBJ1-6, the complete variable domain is DVKVTQSSRYLVKRTGEKVFLECVQDMDHENMFWYRQDPGLGLRLIYFSYDVKMKEKGDIPEGYSVSREKKERFSLILESASTNQTSMYLCASSLSQGSSYNSPLHFGNGTRLTVT.

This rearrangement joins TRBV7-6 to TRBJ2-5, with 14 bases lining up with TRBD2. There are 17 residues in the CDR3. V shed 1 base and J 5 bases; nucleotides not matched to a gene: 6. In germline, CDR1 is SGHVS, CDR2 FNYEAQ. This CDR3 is CASSLGSRTSGRETQYF. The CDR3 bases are TGTGCCAGCAGCTTAGGGTCAAGGACTAGCGGGAGGGAGACCCAGTACTTC. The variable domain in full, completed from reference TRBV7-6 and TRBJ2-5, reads GAGVSQSPRYKVTKRGQDVALRCDPISGHVSLYWYRQALGQGPEFLTYFNYEAQQDKSGLPNDRFSAERPEGSISTLTIQRTEQRDSAMYRCASSLGSRTSGRETQYFGPGTRLLVL.

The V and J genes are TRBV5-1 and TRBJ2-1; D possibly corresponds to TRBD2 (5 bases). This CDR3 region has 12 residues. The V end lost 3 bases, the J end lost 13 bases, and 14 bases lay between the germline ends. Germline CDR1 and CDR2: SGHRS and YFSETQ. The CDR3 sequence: CASSSLLREQFF. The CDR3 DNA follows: TGCGCCAGCAGCTCGCTCCTACGGGAACAGTTCTTC.